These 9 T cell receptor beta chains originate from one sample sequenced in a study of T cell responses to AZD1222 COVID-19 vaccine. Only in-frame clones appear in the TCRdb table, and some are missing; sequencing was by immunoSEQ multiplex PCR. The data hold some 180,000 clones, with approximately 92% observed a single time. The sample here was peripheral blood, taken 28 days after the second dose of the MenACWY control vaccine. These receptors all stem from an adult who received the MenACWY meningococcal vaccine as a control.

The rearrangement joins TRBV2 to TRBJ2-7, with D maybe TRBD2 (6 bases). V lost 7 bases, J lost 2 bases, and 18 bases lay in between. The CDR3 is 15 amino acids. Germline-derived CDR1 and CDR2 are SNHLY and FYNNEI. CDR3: CASKWSPGVAYEQYF. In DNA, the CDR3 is TGTGCCAGCAAGTGGAGTCCGGGAGTTGCCTACGAGCAGTACTTC.

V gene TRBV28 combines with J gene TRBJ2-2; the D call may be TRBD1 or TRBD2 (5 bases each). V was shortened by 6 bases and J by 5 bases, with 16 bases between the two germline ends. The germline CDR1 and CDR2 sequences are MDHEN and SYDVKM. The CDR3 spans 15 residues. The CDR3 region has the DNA TGTGCCAGCAGCCTACATGGGGGTGGTACCGGGGAGCTGTTTTTT. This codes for CASSLHGGGTGELFF.

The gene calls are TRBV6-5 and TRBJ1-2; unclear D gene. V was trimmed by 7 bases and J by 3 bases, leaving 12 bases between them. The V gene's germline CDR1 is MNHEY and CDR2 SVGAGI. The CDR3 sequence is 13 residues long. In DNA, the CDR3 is TGTGCCAGCACCCTGGGGAGGTACTATGGCTACACCTTC. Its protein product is CASTLGRYYGYTF.

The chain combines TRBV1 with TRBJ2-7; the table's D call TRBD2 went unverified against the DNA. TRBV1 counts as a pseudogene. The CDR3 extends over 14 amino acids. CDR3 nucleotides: TGCACCAGCAGCCAAGAACTAGTGGTTCGCGAGCAGTACTTC. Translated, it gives CTSSQELVVREQYF.

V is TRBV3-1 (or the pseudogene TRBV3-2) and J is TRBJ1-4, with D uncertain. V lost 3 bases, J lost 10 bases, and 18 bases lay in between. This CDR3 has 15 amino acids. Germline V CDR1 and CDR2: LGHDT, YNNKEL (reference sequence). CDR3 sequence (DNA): TGTGCCAGCAGCCATAGTACAGTGGAGGTTGGAAAACTGTTTTTT. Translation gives CASSHSTVEVGKLFF.

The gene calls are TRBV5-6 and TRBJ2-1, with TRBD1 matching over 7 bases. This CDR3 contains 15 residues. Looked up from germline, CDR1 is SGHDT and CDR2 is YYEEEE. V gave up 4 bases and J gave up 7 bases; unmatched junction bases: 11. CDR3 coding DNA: TGTGCCAGCAGCCGACCTCACAGGGGTCTGAATGAGCAGTTCTTC. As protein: CASSRPHRGLNEQFF.

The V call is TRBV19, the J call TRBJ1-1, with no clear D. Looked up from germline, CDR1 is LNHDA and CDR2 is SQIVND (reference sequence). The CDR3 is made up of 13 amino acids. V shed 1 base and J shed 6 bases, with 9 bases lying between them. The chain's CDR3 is CASSIVHSPEAFF. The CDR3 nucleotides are TGTGCCAGTAGTATAGTGCACTCCCCTGAAGCTTTCTTT.

Here the CDR3 reads CASSHNEQFF. The CDR3 DNA reads as TGTGCCAGCAGCCACAATGAGCAGTTCTTC. The V call is TRBV7-9, the J call TRBJ2-1; D is uncertain. This CDR3 is built from 10 residues. V was trimmed by 5 bases and J by 5 bases, leaving 1 base between them. The germline CDR1 and CDR2 sequences are SEHNR and FQNEAQ (reference sequence).

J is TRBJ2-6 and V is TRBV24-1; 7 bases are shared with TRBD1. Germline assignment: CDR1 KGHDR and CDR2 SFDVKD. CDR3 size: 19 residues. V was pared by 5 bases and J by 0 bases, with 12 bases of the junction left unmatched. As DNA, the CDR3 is TGTGCCACCAGTGCCCCAAAAGGGGGCACGATCTCTGGGGCCAACGTCCTGACTTTC. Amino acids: CATSAPKGGTISGANVLTF.